This is a list of T cell receptor beta chains from one sample in a study of PD-1 blockade in classical Hodgkin lymphoma. Generated by immunoSEQ multiplex PCR, the TCRdb table keeps only in-frame clones and is missing some. Of 90,000 to 100,000 clones listed, 85% to 90% are singletons. The sample here was peripheral blood mononuclear cells (PBMCs), taken before the second cycle of nivolumab. Receptors originate from a human donor with classical Hodgkin lymphoma. Both conserved end residues are part of each CDR3. D genes are given only for firm matches. Rows may omit the clone size; those that give it use once, few, many or a size class.

d_call clone_size j_call v_call cdr3_nt cdr3_aa
TRBD2 NA TRBJ2-3 TRBV5-3 TGTGCCAGGGCTACTAGCGGGGGCACAGATACGCAGTATTTT CARATSGGTDTQYF
TRBD1 NA TRBJ2-7 TRBV28 TGTGCCAGCAGTCCAGAACAGGGGCGGTACGAGCAGTACTTC CASSPEQGRYEQYF
TRBD1 few TRBJ1-2 TRBV30 TGTGCCTGGAGCTGGACAGGGTCCTATGGCTACACCTTC CAWSWTGSYGYTF
TRBD1 once TRBJ2-5 TRBV4-1 TGCGCCAGCAGCCAAGAAACAGGGGAGGAGACCCAGTACTTC CASSQETGEETQYF
NA NA TRBJ2-2 TRBV9 TGTGCCAGCAGCGTAGATGTCAACACCGGGGAGCTGTTTTTT CASSVDVNTGELFF
NA NA TRBJ1-5 TRBV2 TGTGCCAGCAGTGACGGCAATCAGCCCCAGCATTTT CASSDGNQPQHF
TRBD1 few TRBJ1-1 TRBV19 TGTGCCAGTGATCCGGGACAGGGAATTGAAGCTTTCTTT CASDPGQGIEAFF
NA NA TRBJ2-7 TRBV30 TGTGCCTGGAGTGTAGGGCGGGCCTCCTACGAGCAGTACTTC CAWSVGRASYEQYF
NA NA TRBJ1-6 TRBV28 TGTGCCAGCAGTTTGATATCAAATTCACCCCTCCACTTT CASSLISNSPLHF
TRBD1 NA TRBJ1-5 TRBV2 TGTGCCAGCAGTGAAGGGGCCCAGGGGGGAAATCAGCCCCAGCATTTT CASSEGAQGGNQPQHF
NA NA TRBJ1-5 TRBV18 TGTGCCAGCTCCGTCGGGCCCCCCTTGGGGAATCAGCCCCAGCATTTT CASSVGPPLGNQPQHF